The TCR beta chain described here comes from a study of response to subunit inactivated influenza vaccine. Findings and caveats of the study: Authors suggested few new T cells are recruited by each seasonal influenza vaccination.

TCRdb re-called the RT-PCR reads with MiXCR, one entry per CDR3 protein. Of 860,000 or so distinct CDR3 sequences in the sample, 21% were seen once. This CDR3 has 17 amino acids. The germline V gene has CDR1 MNHEY and CDR2 SVGAGI. Comment on this clonotype: Its antigen is not known. One junction end disagrees with the germline gene, perhaps due to a read error.

The chain combines TRBV6-5 with TRBJ2-3, with D tentatively TRBD1 (5 bases). The sample here was PBMCs from blood, taken roughly 5 days after vaccination. The sequence was collected from a man aged 50-60 years who received an inactivated influenza vaccine. CDR3 DNA: TGTGCCATCAGTTTCTCGATGGGGCCGCTGAGCACAGATACGCAGTATTTT. Protein product: CAISFSMGPLSTDTQYF.